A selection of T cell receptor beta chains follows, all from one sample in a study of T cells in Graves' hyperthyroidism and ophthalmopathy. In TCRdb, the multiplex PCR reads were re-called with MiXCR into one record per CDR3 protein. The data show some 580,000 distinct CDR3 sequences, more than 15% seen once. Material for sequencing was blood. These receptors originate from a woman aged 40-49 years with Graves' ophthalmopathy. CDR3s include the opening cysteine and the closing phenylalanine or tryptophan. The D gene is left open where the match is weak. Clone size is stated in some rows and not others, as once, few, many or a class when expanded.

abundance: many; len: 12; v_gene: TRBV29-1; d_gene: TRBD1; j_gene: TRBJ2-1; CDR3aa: CSVRQGGDEQFF; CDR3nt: TGCAGCGTTCGGCAAGGGGGCGATGAGCAGTTCTTC
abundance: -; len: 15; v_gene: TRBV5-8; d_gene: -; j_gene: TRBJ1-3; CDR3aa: CASSSAGERGNTIYF; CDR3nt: TGTGCCAGCAGCTCGGCGGGGGAGCGAGGAAACACCATATATTTT
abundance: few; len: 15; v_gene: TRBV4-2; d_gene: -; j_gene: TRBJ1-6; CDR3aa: CASSQDGGGNSPLHF; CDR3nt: TGTGCCAGCAGCCAAGATGGGGGGGGTAATTCACCCCTCCACTTT
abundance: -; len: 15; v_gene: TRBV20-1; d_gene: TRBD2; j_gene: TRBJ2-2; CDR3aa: CSARVGLANTGELFF; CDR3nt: TGCAGTGCTAGAGTAGGACTAGCGAACACCGGGGAGCTGTTTTTT
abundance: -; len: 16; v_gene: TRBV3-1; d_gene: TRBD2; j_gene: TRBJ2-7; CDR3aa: CASSQDQASGALGQYF; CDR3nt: TGTGCCAGCAGCCAAGATCAGGCTAGCGGAGCCCTCGGACAGTACTTC
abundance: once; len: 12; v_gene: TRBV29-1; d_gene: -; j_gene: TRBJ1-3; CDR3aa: CSVGDSGNTIYF; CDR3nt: TGCAGCGTTGGCGACTCTGGAAACACCATATATTTT
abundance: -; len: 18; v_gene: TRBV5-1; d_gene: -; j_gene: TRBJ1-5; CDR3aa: CASSLASGVKTGDQPQHF; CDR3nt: TGCGCCAGCAGCTTGGCCAGTGGTGTGAAAACGGGGGATCAGCCCCAGCATTTT
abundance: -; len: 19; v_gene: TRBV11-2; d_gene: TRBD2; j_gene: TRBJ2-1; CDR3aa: CASSTGTSGGAGLYNEQFF; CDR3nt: TGTGCCAGCAGCACCGGGACTAGCGGGGGGGCTGGACTGTACAATGAGCAGTTCTTC
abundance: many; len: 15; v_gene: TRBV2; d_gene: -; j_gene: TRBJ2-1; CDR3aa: CASSSGTPSNDEQFF; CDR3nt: TGTGCCAGCAGCTCCGGGACTCCTTCAAACGATGAGCAGTTCTTC
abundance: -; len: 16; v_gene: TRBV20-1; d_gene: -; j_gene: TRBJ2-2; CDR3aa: CSARDNREGNTGELFF; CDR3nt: TGCAGTGCTAGAGATAACAGGGAGGGGAACACCGGGGAGCTGTTTTTT
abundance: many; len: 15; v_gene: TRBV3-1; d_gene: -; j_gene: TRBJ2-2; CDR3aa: CASIPRTENTGELFF; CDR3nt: TGTGCCAGCATCCCCCGGACAGAGAACACCGGGGAGCTGTTTTTT
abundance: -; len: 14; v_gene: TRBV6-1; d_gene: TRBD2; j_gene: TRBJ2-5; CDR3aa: CATLGLAYKETQYF; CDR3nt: TGTGCCACTTTGGGACTAGCGTATAAAGAGACCCAGTACTTC
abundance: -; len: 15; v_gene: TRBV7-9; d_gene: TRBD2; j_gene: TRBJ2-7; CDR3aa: CASSSGGAHSYEQYF; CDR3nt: TGTGCCAGCAGCTCGGGGGGAGCCCACTCCTACGAGCAGTACTTC
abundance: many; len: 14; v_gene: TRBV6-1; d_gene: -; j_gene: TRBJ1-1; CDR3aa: CASSYLRDNTEAFF; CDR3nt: TGTGCCAGCAGTTATCTTCGGGATAACACTGAAGCTTTCTTT
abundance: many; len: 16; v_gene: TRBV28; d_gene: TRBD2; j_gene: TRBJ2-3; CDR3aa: CASSFVSGRGEDTQYF; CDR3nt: TGTGCCAGCAGTTTCGTTAGCGGGAGGGGGGAAGATACGCAGTATTTT
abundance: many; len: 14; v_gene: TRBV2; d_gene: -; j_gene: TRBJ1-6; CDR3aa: CASEDGNYNSPLHF; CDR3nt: TGTGCCAGCGAGGACGGGAATTATAATTCACCCCTCCACTTT
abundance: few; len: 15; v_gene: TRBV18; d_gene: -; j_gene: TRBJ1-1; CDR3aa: CASSPGGGGNTEAFF; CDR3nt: TGTGCCAGCTCACCAGGCGGGGGTGGGAACACTGAAGCTTTCTTT
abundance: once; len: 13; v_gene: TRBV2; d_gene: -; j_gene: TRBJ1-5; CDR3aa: CASSGVRNQPQHF; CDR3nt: TGTGCCAGCAGTGGGGTGCGCAATCAGCCCCAGCATTTT
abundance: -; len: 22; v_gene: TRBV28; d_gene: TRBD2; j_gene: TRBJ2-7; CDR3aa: CASSPGSGNWLPKLADSYEQYF; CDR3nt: TGTGCCAGCAGTCCTGGATCAGGGAACTGGCTACCGAAACTAGCGGACTCCTACGAGCAGTACTTC
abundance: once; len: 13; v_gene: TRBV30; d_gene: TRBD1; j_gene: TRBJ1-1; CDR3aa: CAWEGQGNTEAFF; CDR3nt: TGTGCCTGGGAAGGACAGGGCAACACTGAAGCTTTCTTT
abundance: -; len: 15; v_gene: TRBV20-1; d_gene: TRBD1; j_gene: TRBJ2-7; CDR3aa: CSASFRGTGGREQYF; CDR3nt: TGCAGTGCTAGTTTTAGGGGGACAGGGGGCCGCGAGCAGTACTTC
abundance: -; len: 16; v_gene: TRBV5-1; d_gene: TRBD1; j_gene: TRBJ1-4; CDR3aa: CASSLDGQGLGEKLFF; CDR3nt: TGCGCCAGCAGCTTGGATGGACAGGGTTTAGGGGAAAAACTGTTTTTT
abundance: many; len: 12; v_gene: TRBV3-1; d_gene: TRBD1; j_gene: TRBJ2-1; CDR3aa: CASSQPGTVKFF; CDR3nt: TGTGCCAGCAGCCAACCCGGGACAGTAAAGTTCTTC
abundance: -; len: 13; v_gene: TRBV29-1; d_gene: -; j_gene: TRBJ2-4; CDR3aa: CSVGGRAKNIQYF; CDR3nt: TGCAGCGTTGGAGGGAGGGCCAAAAACATTCAGTACTTC
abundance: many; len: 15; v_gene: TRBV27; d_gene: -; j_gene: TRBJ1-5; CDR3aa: CASSAGFVGNQPQHF; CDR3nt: TGTGCCAGCAGTGCAGGTTTCGTAGGCAATCAGCCCCAGCATTTT
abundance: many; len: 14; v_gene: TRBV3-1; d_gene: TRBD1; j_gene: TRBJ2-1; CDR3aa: CASKGQGSYNEQFF; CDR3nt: TGTGCCAGCAAGGGACAGGGATCCTACAATGAGCAGTTCTTC
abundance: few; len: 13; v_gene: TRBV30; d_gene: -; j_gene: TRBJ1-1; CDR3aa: CAWSVGFEGEAFF; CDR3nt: TGTGCCTGGAGTGTAGGTTTCGAAGGGGAAGCTTTCTTT
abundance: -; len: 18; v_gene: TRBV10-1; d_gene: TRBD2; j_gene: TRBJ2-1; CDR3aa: CASSESPGLAGSYNEQFF; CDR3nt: TGCGCCAGCAGTGAGTCCCCCGGGCTAGCGGGTTCCTACAATGAGCAGTTCTTC
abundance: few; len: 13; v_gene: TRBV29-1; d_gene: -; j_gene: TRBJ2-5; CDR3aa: CSVDKSEQETQYF; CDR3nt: TGCAGCGTAGATAAGTCCGAGCAAGAGACCCAGTACTTC
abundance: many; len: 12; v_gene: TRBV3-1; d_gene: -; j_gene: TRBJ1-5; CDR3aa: CASSQDGRPQHF; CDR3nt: TGTGCCAGCAGCCAAGATGGGAGGCCCCAGCATTTT
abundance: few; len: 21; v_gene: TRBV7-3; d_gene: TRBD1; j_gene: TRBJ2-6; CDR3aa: CASSDPPGTGSLGSGANVLTF; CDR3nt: TGTGCCAGCAGCGACCCCCCCGGGACAGGGAGTCTTGGCTCTGGGGCCAACGTCCTGACTTTC